The clone carrying this T cell receptor beta chain was counted many times. Its antigen is not identified. The data were obtained in a study of response to subunit inactivated influenza vaccine. Study-wide results and limits: New T cells are recruited in small numbers by each seasonal influenza vaccination, according to the authors' suggestion.

TCRdb called the RT-PCR reads again in MiXCR, with one record for every CDR3 protein. Here the sample spans some 800,000 distinct CDR3 sequences, 20% to 25% being singletons. Trimming took 5 bases from V and 5 from J; bases not matched to a gene: 4. The CDR3 loop spans 14 amino acids. The chain combines TRBV12-3 or TRBV12-4 with TRBJ2-7; 12 bases fit TRBD2. Sequencing used PBMCs from blood, obtained 5 days after vaccination. The receptor's source is a man aged 50 to 60 who received an inactivated influenza vaccine. The CDR3 region is CASSLRLAGDEQYF. Here the CDR3 DNA reads TGTGCCAGCAGTCTCCGACTAGCGGGAGACGAGCAGTACTTC.